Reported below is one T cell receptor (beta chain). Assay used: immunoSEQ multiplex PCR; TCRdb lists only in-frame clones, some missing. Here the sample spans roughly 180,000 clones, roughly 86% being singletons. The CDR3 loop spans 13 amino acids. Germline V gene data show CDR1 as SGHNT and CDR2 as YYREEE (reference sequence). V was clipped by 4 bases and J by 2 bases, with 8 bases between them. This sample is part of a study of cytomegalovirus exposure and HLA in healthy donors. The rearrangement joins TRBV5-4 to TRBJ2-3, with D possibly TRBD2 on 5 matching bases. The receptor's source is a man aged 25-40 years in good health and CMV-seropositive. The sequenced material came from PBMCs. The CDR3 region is CASSGEITDTQYF. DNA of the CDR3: TGTGCCAGCAGCGGGGAGATCACAGATACGCAGTATTTT.